These T cell receptor beta chains were read from a single sample in a study of Graves' ophthalmopathy and Graves' hyperthyroidism. In TCRdb, the multiplex PCR reads were re-called with MiXCR into one record per CDR3 protein. The data hold about 390,000 distinct CDR3 sequences, with 15% to 17% observed a single time. Sequenced input: peripheral blood. These receptors were collected from a woman under 30 with stable Graves' hyperthyroidism. The CDR3 runs from the conserved cysteine through the conserved F or W. D genes are given only for firm matches. Clone size is given for some rows only: seen once, a few or many times, or a class if the clone is expanded.

many | TRBJ1-6 | . | TRBV20-1 | TGCAGTGCTAGGGACATATCCTATAATTCACCCCTCCACTTT | CSARDISYNSPLHF
many | TRBJ1-2 | TRBD1 | TRBV7-9 | TGTGCCAGCAGCTTGTCTCAGGGGGTCTATGGCTACACCTTC | CASSLSQGVYGYTF
many | TRBJ2-7 | . | TRBV6-2/TRBV6-3 | TGTGCCAGCAGTTGGCGGATGAAGGGCTTTCGCGATTACGGCGAGCAGTACTTC | CASSWRMKGFRDYGEQYF
. | TRBJ2-5 | . | TRBV10-3 | TGTGCCATCAGTGAGTCAGGGGGCCAAGAGACCCAGTACTTC | CAISESGGQETQYF
. | TRBJ2-7 | TRBD2 | TRBV6-2/TRBV6-3 | TGTGCCAGCAGTTACTCGACTAGCGGGGGATCGTACGAGCAGTACTTC | CASSYSTSGGSYEQYF
many | TRBJ1-2 | . | TRBV12-5 | TGTGCTAGTGGTCGACCTTCCTATGGCTACACCTTC | CASGRPSYGYTF
many | TRBJ2-5 | . | TRBV5-1 | TGCGCCAGCAGCCCCGTGGGGAAGGAGACCCAGTACTTC | CASSPVGKETQYF
many | TRBJ1-5 | . | TRBV28 | TGTGCCAGCAGTTCACCTGGGAGGGGGGTTTGGCCCCAGCATTTT | CASSSPGRGVWPQHF
. | TRBJ2-7 | . | TRBV5-1 | TGCGCCAGCAGCTTGGCCCCTCGGGACGTCGAGCAGTACTTC | CASSLAPRDVEQYF
many | TRBJ1-1 | . | TRBV6-2/TRBV6-3 | TGTGCCACCCTGACAGACATGAACACTGAAGCTTTCTTT | CATLTDMNTEAFF
. | TRBJ1-5 | . | TRBV10-2 | TGCGCCAGCAGTGAAATAGGAGGGAATAGCAATCAGCCCCAGCATTTT | CASSEIGGNSNQPQHF
many | TRBJ1-1 | . | TRBV19 | TGTGCCAGTAGTATAAACGGGCCTGAAGCTTTCTTT | CASSINGPEAFF
many | TRBJ1-2 | . | TRBV6-2/TRBV6-3 | TGTGCCAGCAGATACAGGGTGCGGAACTATGGCTACACCTTC | CASRYRVRNYGYTF
. | TRBJ1-1 | . | TRBV5-1 | TGCGCCAGCAGCTTGGCCGTGGGAGAATGGACTGAAGCTTTCTTT | CASSLAVGEWTEAFF
many | TRBJ1-1 | . | TRBV19 | TGTGCCAGTAGTATAGGACAAGATAACACTGAAGCTTTCTTT | CASSIGQDNTEAFF
many | TRBJ2-5 | TRBD2 | TRBV10-3 | TGTGCCACCAAGGAGACTAGCGGGTACCAAGAGACCCAGTACTTC | CATKETSGYQETQYF
many | TRBJ2-2 | . | TRBV12-3/TRBV12-4 | TGTGCCAGCCAGTGGGGACACGGAGGCACCGGGGAGCTGTTTTTT | CASQWGHGGTGELFF
. | TRBJ1-2 | TRBD1 | TRBV6-2/TRBV6-3 | TGTGCCAGCCTAACTACAGGGGACGTCTATGGCTACACCTTC | CASLTTGDVYGYTF
many | TRBJ2-2 | . | TRBV6-2/TRBV6-3 | TGTGCCAGCAGTTATGGGCAGGGACCCGGGGAGCTGTTTTTT | CASSYGQGPGELFF
. | TRBJ1-5 | . | TRBV19 | TGTGCCACCAGATGGGGGGAGGGGCCCCAATCGCCCCAGCATTTT | CATRWGEGPQSPQHF
. | TRBJ2-7 | . | TRBV6-1 | TGTGCCAGCAGTGCACCGGGATCCAGCTCCTACGAGCAGTACTTC | CASSAPGSSSYEQYF
many | TRBJ1-6 | . | TRBV6-2/TRBV6-3 | TGTGCCAGCAGTTACCGGGGCTCCTATAATTCACCCCTCCACTTT | CASSYRGSYNSPLHF
many | TRBJ1-1 | TRBD1 | TRBV7-2 | TGTGCCAGCAGCTCAACAGGGGGGTGGAACACTGAAGCTTTCTTT | CASSSTGGWNTEAFF
. | TRBJ1-5 | . | TRBV7-8 | TGTGCCAGCACTGATGGCAGAGGTCAGCCCCAGCATTTT | CASTDGRGQPQHF
. | TRBJ2-6 | TRBD1 | TRBV11-2 | TGTGCCAGCAGACGGTCCGGGACAGCATTCTCTGGGGCCAACGTCCTGACTTTC | CASRRSGTAFSGANVLTF
many | TRBJ2-7 | TRBD1 | TRBV27 | TGTGCCAGCAGTTTCGGACAGGGGGCCGAGCAGTACTTC | CASSFGQGAEQYF
many | TRBJ2-7 | TRBD2 | TRBV15 | TGTGCCACCAGCAGAGGATTGAGCGGGGGGCCAGAGCAGTACTTC | CATSRGLSGGPEQYF
many | TRBJ1-6 | TRBD1 | TRBV6-1 | TGTGCCAGCAGGGACAGGGAAAATTCACCCCTCCACTTT | CASRDRENSPLHF
many | TRBJ1-5 | TRBD1 | TRBV27 | TGTGCCAGCAGCCGGACTGGACAGGGGACCTTTAGATGGCCCCAGCATTTT | CASSRTGQGTFRWPQHF
many | TRBJ2-4 | . | TRBV7-3 | TGTGCCAGCAGCTTAAACGGCGTAGCCAAAAACATTCAGTACTTC | CASSLNGVAKNIQYF
many | TRBJ2-7 | . | TRBV2 | TGTGCCACTAAGAGATCGGGGGGCCACGAGCAGTACTTC | CATKRSGGHEQYF
few | TRBJ1-3 | . | TRBV3-1 | TGTGCCAGCAGCCAGGGATCTGCTGGAAACACCATATATTTT | CASSQGSAGNTIYF
. | TRBJ1-6 | . | TRBV7-2 | TGTGCTAGCAGGAAAGACAGGTTACTTTCACCCCACCACTTT | CASRKDRLLSPHHF
many | TRBJ2-4 | . | TRBV19 | TGTGCCAGTACCCAGGGCGGGGCTATGGGCATTCAGTACTTC | CASTQGGAMGIQYF
many | TRBJ2-7 | TRBD1 | TRBV19 | TGTGCCAGTAGTATAAGGATCTTGGGGACAGGGAGGTCCTACGAGCAGTACTTC | CASSIRILGTGRSYEQYF
many | TRBJ1-3 | . | TRBV6-1 | TGTGCCAGCAGTGAATCTTCGACCGGGGGGGCTGGAAACACCATATATTTT | CASSESSTGGAGNTIYF
few | TRBJ1-1 | . | TRBV3-1 | TGTGCCAGCAGCCAGTGGAATCAAGGGGAAGCTTTCTTT | CASSQWNQGEAFF
many | TRBJ1-1 | TRBD1 | TRBV6-2/TRBV6-3 | TGTGCCAGCAGAGGGAGGGGACAGGCTAACACTGAAGCTTTCTTT | CASRGRGQANTEAFF
. | TRBJ2-6 | TRBD1 | TRBV12-3/TRBV12-4 | TGTGCCAGCAAACGGGACAGGACGTCTGGGGCCAACGTCCTGACTTTC | CASKRDRTSGANVLTF
many | TRBJ2-2 | . | TRBV12-3/TRBV12-4 | TGTGCCAGCAGTCCCCGGACTTTGTGGGGGGAGCTGTTTTTT | CASSPRTLWGELFF
many | TRBJ2-7 | . | TRBV6-2/TRBV6-3 | TGTGCCAGCAGCCTCCGGGGAAACGAGCAGTACTTC | CASSLRGNEQYF